These T cell receptor beta chains were read from a single sample in a study of blood T cell repertoires in COVID-19. Sequencing used immunoSEQ multiplex PCR; TCRdb keeps in-frame clones, though not all of them. The table lists around 310,000 clones, around nine tenths of them singletons, with just under 9.5% in the top ten. Sequenced input: PBMCs or T cells enriched from blood (not recorded which). These receptors came from a woman in her 30s who had recovered from COVID-19. CDR3s include the opening cysteine and the closing phenylalanine or tryptophan. D genes are given only for firm matches. A clone size is listed for some rows: how often the clone was seen (once, few, many), or a class if it is expanded.

.	TRBV2	.	TRBJ2-5	CASSEVGAWETQYF	TGTGCCAGCAGTGAAGTAGGGGCCTGGGAGACCCAGTACTTC
.	TRBV21-1	.	TRBJ1-6	CASSKPESPLHF	TGTGCCAGCAGCAAGCCGGAGTCACCCCTCCACTTT
TRBD2	TRBV11-2	.	TRBJ2-1	CASSFLAGPHNEQFF	TGTGCCAGCAGCTTCCTAGCGGGACCACACAATGAGCAGTTCTTC
TRBD1	TRBV25-1	.	TRBJ1-2	CASSTQTGIGGYTF	TGTGCCAGCAGTACCCAGACAGGGATTGGAGGCTACACCTTC
.	TRBV6-2/TRBV6-3	many	TRBJ1-5	CASSYSNEGGRPQHF	TGTGCCAGCAGTTACTCGAATGAGGGTGGGAGGCCCCAGCATTTT
.	TRBV19	.	TRBJ2-2	CASMTGWTGELFF	TGTGCCAGTATGACGGGATGGACCGGGGAGCTGTTTTTT
.	TRBV21-1	once	TRBJ1-5	CASSPQRPRWGGCQPQHF	TGTGCCAGCAGCCCACAAAGACCTAGGTGGGGGGGCTGTCAGCCCCAGCATTTT
TRBD2	TRBV2	.	TRBJ2-1	CASSLSGIGSYNEQFF	TGTGCCAGCAGCCTAAGCGGGATCGGGTCCTACAATGAGCAGTTCTTC
TRBD1	TRBV6-5	.	TRBJ1-3	CASSYSKGAGGNTIYF	TGTGCCAGCAGTTACTCGAAGGGGGCCGGAGGAAACACCATATATTTT
.	TRBV7-3	.	TRBJ2-7	CASSLGYGGFYEQYF	TGTGCCAGCAGCTTAGGCTACGGCGGATTCTACGAGCAGTACTTC
.	TRBV30	.	TRBJ1-1	CAWRKTAGEAFF	TGTGCCTGGCGGAAGACGGCGGGGGAAGCTTTCTTT
.	TRBV9	once	TRBJ1-5	CASSSGGGNQPQHF	TGTGCCAGCAGCTCCGGGGGAGGGAATCAGCCCCAGCATTTT
.	TRBV15	.	TRBJ2-7	CATSTFYEQYF	TGTGCCACCAGCACCTTCTACGAGCAGTACTTC
.	TRBV29-1	.	TRBJ1-2	CSGALYGGYTF	TGCAGCGGGGCTCTATACGGTGGCTACACCTTC
TRBD2	TRBV3-1/TRBV3-2	.	TRBJ2-1	CASSQGLAGAYEQFF	TGTGCCAGCAGCCAGGGACTAGCGGGAGCCTATGAGCAGTTCTTC
.	TRBV3-1/TRBV3-2	.	TRBJ2-7	CASSQDSGSYSYEQYF	TGTGCCAGCAGCCAAGATTCGGGGTCCTACTCCTACGAGCAGTACTTC
TRBD1	TRBV27	.	TRBJ2-7	CASRQGVDEQYF	TGTGCCAGCCGACAGGGGGTCGACGAGCAGTACTTC
TRBD2	TRBV14	once	TRBJ2-1	CASSPRRLAGGGSYNEQFF	TGTGCCAGCAGCCCCCGAAGGCTAGCGGGCGGAGGCTCCTACAATGAGCAGTTCTTC
TRBD1	TRBV6-5	.	TRBJ2-7	CASSLQGDYEQYF	TGTGCCAGCAGTTTACAGGGGGACTACGAGCAGTACTTC
TRBD1	TRBV15	.	TRBJ2-5	CATSALNRGRETQYF	TGTGCCACCAGCGCCCTTAACAGGGGCAGAGAGACCCAGTACTTC
.	TRBV18	.	TRBJ1-5	CASSPEQAQPQHF	TGTGCCAGCTCACCAGAACAGGCACAGCCCCAGCATTTT
TRBD2	TRBV5-4	.	TRBJ2-1	CASSRGGTSGRYNEQFF	TGTGCCAGCAGCCGTGGCGGGACTAGCGGGAGGTACAATGAGCAGTTCTTC